This T cell receptor beta chain was documented in a study of OX40 agonist ivuxolimab in advanced cancers. The overall study: It was permissible to have had prior anti-PD-1, anti-PD-L1 or anti-CTLA-4 therapy, and around 40% had some.

The CDR3 runs 13 residues. The germline V gene encodes CDR1 SGHNT and CDR2 YYREEE (reference sequence). The V gene end was trimmed by 3 bases and the J gene end by 3 bases; junction bases not matched to a gene: 1. Overall study findings and caveats: Expansion of clones was among the lowest in partial responders at 0.1-3.0 mg/kg.

The table came from immunoSEQ multiplex PCR; TCRdb's copy has only in-frame clones and leaves some out. This sample has roughly 96,000 clones, with under 90% found just once. To note about this clone: The antigen is undetermined.

This specimen was CD4+ or CD8+ T cells sorted from blood, taken in a trial of the OX40 agonist ivuxolimab. The chain links TRBV5-4 to TRBJ1-2; 8 bases agree with TRBD1. The TCR comes from an adult with an advanced solid tumor such as melanoma, head and neck, liver or kidney cancer. CDR3 protein: CASSSGQDYGYTF. The CDR3 DNA is TGTGCCAGCAGCTCGGGACAGGACTATGGCTACACCTTC. The full variable domain, with the rest looked up from reference TRBV5-4 and TRBJ1-2, is ETGVTQSPTHLIKTRGQQVTLRCSSQSGHNTVSWYQQALGQGPQFIFQYYREEENGRGNFPPRFSGLQFPNYSSELNVNALELDDSALYLCASSSGQDYGYTFGSGTRLTVV.